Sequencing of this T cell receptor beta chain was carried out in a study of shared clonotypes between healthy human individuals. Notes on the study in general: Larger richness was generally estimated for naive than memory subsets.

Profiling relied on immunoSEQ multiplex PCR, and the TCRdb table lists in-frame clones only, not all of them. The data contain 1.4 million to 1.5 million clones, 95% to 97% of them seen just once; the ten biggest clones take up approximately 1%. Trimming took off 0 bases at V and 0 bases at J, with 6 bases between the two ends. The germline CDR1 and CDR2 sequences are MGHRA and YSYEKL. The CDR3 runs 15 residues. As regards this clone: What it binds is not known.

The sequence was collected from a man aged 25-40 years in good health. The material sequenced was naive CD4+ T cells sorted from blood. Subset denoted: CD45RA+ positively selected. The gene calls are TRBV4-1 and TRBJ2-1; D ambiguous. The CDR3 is CASSQETSSYNEQFF. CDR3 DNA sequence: TGCGCCAGCAGCCAAGAGACCAGCTCCTACAATGAGCAGTTCTTC.